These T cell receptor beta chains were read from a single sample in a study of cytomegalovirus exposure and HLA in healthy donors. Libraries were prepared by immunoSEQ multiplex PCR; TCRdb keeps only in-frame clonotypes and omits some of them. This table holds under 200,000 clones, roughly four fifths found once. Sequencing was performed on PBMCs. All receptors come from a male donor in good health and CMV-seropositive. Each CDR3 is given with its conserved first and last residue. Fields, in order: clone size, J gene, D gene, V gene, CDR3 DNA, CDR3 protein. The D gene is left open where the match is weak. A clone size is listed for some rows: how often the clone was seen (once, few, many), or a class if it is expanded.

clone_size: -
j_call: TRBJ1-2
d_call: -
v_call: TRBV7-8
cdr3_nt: TGTGCCAGCAGCCCCGGGGGGGGGAACTATGGCTACACCTTC
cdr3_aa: CASSPGGGNYGYTF

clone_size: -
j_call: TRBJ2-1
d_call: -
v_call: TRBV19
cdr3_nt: TGTGCCAGTAGTCCCCGGGTAGCAGTCTACAATGAGCAGTTCTTC
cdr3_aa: CASSPRVAVYNEQFF

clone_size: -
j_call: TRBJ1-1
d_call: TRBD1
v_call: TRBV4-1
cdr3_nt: TGCGCCAGCAGCCTCCGGACAGGGGAGAACACTGAAGCTTTCTTT
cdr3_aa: CASSLRTGENTEAFF

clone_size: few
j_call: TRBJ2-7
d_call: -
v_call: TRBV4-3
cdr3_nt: TGCGCCAGCAGCCAAGATTGGGGCTCCTCCTACGAGCAGTACTTC
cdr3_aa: CASSQDWGSSYEQYF

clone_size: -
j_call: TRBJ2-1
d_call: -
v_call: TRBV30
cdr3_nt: TGTGCCTGGAAGGGGGACTACTACAATGAGCAGTTCTTC
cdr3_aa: CAWKGDYYNEQFF

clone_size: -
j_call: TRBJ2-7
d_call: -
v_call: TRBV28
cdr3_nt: TGTGCCAGCAGTTTGACCAGGGGTCAGTACTTC
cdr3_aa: CASSLTRGQYF

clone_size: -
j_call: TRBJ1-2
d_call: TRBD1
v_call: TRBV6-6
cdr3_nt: TGTGCCAGCAGATCCCTCACAGGGGTTGGCTACACCTTC
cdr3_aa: CASRSLTGVGYTF

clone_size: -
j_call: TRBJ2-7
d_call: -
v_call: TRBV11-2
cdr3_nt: TGTGCCAGCAGCTCCGTGAGGGGGGGGGTCCCCTACTACGAGCAGTACTTC
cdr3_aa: CASSSVRGGVPYYEQYF

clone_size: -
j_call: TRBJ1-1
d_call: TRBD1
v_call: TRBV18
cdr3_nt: TGTGCCAGCTCACTAGTCCCGGGACAGGGGGAAGGGTCGGCTTTCTTT
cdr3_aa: CASSLVPGQGEGSAFF

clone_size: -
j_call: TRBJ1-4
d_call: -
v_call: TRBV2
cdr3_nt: TGTGCCAGCAGCGGGGGTTGGGCCCACAGAGAAAAACTGTTTTTT
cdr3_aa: CASSGGWAHREKLFF

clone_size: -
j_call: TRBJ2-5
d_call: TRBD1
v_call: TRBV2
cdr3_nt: TGTGCCAGCTGGAAAGGGGGCGTGATCGGAGAGACCCAGTACTTC
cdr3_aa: CASWKGGVIGETQYF

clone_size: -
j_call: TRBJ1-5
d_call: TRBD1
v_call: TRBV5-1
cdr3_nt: TGCGCCAGCAGCATACAGGGGCAAGGTCAGCCCCAGCATTTT
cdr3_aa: CASSIQGQGQPQHF

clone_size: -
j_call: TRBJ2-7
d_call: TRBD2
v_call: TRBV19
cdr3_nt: TGTGCCAGTAGTGGTCGACTAGCGGGATATGGAACCTCCGAGCAGTACTTC
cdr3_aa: CASSGRLAGYGTSEQYF

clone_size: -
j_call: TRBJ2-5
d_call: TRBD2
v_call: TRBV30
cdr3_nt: TGTGCCTGGAGTCGGGGGGAGGCGACCCAGTACTTC
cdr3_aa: CAWSRGEATQYF

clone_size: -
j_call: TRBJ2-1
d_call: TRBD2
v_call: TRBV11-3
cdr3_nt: TGTGCCAGCAGCTTAGCTGGCGGGGGGGCCGTTGAGCAGTTCTTC
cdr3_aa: CASSLAGGGAVEQFF

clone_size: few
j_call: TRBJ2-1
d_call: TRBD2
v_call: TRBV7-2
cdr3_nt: TGTGCCAGCAGCCCTTCGACTAGCGCGTACAATGAGCAGTTCTTC
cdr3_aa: CASSPSTSAYNEQFF

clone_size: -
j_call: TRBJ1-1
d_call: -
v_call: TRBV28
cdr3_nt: TGTGCCAGCAGTTTCCCCTTGGGGTACGGCGGGACTGAAGCTTTCTTT
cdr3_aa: CASSFPLGYGGTEAFF

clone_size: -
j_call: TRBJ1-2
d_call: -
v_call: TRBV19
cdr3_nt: TGTGCCAGTAGTATAACAGGAGTCAACTATGGCTACACCTTC
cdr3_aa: CASSITGVNYGYTF

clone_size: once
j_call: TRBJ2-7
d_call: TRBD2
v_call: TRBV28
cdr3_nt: TGTGCCAGCAGGCATGGGCCGGGACTAGCGGTATACGAGCAGTACTTC
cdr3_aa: CASRHGPGLAVYEQYF

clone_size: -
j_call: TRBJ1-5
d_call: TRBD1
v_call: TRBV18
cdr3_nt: TGTGCCAGCTCACCTTACGGGACAGAGAATCAGCCCCAGCATTTT
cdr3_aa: CASSPYGTENQPQHF

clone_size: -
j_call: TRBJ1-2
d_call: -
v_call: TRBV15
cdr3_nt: TGTGCCTCCCACTCCCCCTCAGACACCAACTATGGCTACACCTTC
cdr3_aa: CASHSPSDTNYGYTF

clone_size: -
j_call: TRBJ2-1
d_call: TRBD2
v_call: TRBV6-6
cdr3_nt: TGTGCCAGCAGTCGGACTTCGGCGGGGGTCTACAATGAGCAGTTCTTC
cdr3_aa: CASSRTSAGVYNEQFF

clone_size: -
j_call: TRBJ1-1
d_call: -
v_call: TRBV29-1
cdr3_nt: TGCAGCGTCGTTGTCCGACAGCAGAACACTGAAGCTTTCTTT
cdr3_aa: CSVVVRQQNTEAFF

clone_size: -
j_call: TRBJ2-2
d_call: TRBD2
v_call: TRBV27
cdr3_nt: TGTGCCAGCAGTAAGGCGACCCTAGCGGGACCCGGGGAGCTGTTTTTT
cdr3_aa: CASSKATLAGPGELFF

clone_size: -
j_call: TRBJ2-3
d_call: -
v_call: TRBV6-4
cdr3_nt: TGTGCCAGCAGTGACTCGAAGTCAGGAGATACGCAGTATTTT
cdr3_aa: CASSDSKSGDTQYF

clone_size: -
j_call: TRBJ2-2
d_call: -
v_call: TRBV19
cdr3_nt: TGTGCCAGTAGTATATTTTCAGGTTTGAACACCGGGGAGCTGTTTTTT
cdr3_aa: CASSIFSGLNTGELFF

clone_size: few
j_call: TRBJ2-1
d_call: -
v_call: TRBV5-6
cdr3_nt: TGTGCCAGCAGCCTCGGGGGTAGGTCCTACAATGAGCAGTTCTTC
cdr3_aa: CASSLGGRSYNEQFF

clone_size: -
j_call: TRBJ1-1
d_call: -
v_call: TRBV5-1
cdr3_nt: TGCGCCAGCAGCCTCGGGTCCCCGAACACTGAAGCTTTCTTT
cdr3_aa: CASSLGSPNTEAFF

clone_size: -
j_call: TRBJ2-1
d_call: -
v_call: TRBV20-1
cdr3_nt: TGCAGTGCTAGAGACCCTACCGAGCAGTTCTTC
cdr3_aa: CSARDPTEQFF